One and the same sample provided the 7 T cell receptor beta chains below, sequenced in a study of T cells after yellow fever vaccination (dated by TCRdb to the late 2010s). Taken with the paper, the label for treatment or condition translates to: live attenuated yellow fever vaccine strain. The library was made by 5' RACE. The instrument was an Illumina HiSeq 2500. The public reads were quality trimmed at Q25 with fastp and then assembled into clones with MiXCR by TCRdb, keeping productive beta chains. Identical CDR3 proteins give one entry, which carries the most common genes and DNA. The sample yields under 95,000 distinct CDR3 sequences; around 7.1% were counted once. The ten largest clones take up more than 25% of the sample. This specimen was CD8+ T cells sorted from PBMCs, taken 10 to 11 days after the first yellow fever vaccination. These receptors originate from a man aged 18 to 29 who received the YFV17D yellow fever vaccine.

This clonotype was seen repeatedly, ten times or more. The rearrangement links TRBV12-3 or TRBV12-4 to TRBJ1-1; a weak D match, TRBD1 (5 bases). Trimming removed 10 bases at V and 7 bases at J, with 13 bases between. CDR3 length: 11 residues. CDR3 region: CAMWRGIEAFF. The CDR3 nucleotides are TGTGCCATGTGGAGGGGAATTGAAGCTTTCTTT.

This clonotype has a count of ten or more. The rearrangement joins TRBV5-1 to TRBJ1-1; D is perhaps TRBD1 (5 bases). The CDR3 consists of 14 residues. V lost 1 base and J lost 5, with 12 bases in between. Per germline, CDR1 SGHRS and CDR2 YFSETQ. CDR3 sequence (DNA): TGCGCCAGCAGCTTGAGGGGCAGTGGGACTGAAGCTTTCTTT. Translated, it gives CASSLRGSGTEAFF.

V usage is TRBV2 and J usage is TRBJ2-7; TRBD2 aligns across 9 bases. Germline assignment: CDR1 SNHLY and CDR2 FYNNEI. There are 15 residues in the CDR3. V gave up 6 bases and J gave up 5 bases; unmatched junction bases: 11. The CDR3 sequence: CASSSNSGGVDEQYF. The CDR3 region has the DNA TGTGCCAGCAGCTCTAATAGCGGGGGAGTAGACGAGCAGTACTTC.

This clonotype was observed at least ten times. CDR3 coding DNA: TGCAGTGCTAGAGATTTGGCGGGGGGGACGGATGAGCAGTTCTTC. It codes for CSARDLAGGTDEQFF. The V gene is TRBV20-1, the J gene TRBJ2-1, with TRBD2 identical over 9 bases. The germline V gene has CDR1 DFQATT and CDR2 SNEGSKA (reference sequence). The junction had 8 bases not matched to a gene; V was cut back by 0 bases and J by 8 bases. The length of the CDR3 is 15 residues.

V usage is TRBV10-3 and J usage is TRBJ2-1; no definite D call. Germline CDR1 is ENHRY and CDR2 is SYGVKD. This CDR3 is built from 12 residues. V lost 10 bases and J lost 6, with 13 bases in between. The CDR3 region is CATGRTSNEQFF. For the CDR3, the DNA is TGTGCCACCGGTAGGACGTCCAATGAGCAGTTCTTC.

This clonotype showed up many times. The chain uses TRBV13 and TRBJ2-5; 14 bases match TRBD2. V was pared by 4 bases and J by 2 bases, with 12 bases of the junction left unmatched. There are 19 residues in the CDR3. Germline CDR1 is PRHDT and CDR2 is FYEKMQ (reference sequence). Here the CDR3 DNA reads TGTGCCAGCAGCTGGACACAGACTAGCGGGGGGGCCTTACAAGAGACCCAGTACTTC. This translates into CASSWTQTSGGALQETQYF.

This clonotype came up many times. This chain joins TRBV7-9 and TRBJ2-3, with D uncertain. Germline V gives CDR1 SEHNR, CDR2 FQNEAQ (reference sequence). This CDR3 is 11 amino acids long. Between the trimmed V and J ends, which lost 4 bases and 2 bases, there was a span of 1 base. CDR3 in DNA: TGTGCCAGCAGCTACACAGATACGCAGTATTTT. This codes for CASSYTDTQYF.